This T cell receptor beta chain was retrieved from a study of blood T cell repertoires in COVID-19. Across the whole study: Material from acute and convalescent COVID-19 was sourced from the United States, Italy and Spain. Nucleic acid was either cDNA or gDNA, and it came from T cells, B-cell-depleted T cells, or PBMCs.

CDR1 is GTSNPN and CDR2 is SVGIG in the germline V gene (reference sequence). This CDR3 spans 15 amino acids. Deletions cut 0 bases from V and 7 bases from J, with 15 bases between. In the authors' methods: Nucleated cell number was recorded as an estimate derived from reference gene primer amplification. The data were produced by immunoSEQ multiplex PCR, yet TCRdb's version contains in-frame clones alone and is incomplete. That table is the source of V, J and clone size, and D and trimming were worked out from the DNA. Counted here are some 42,000 clones, 60% to 80% occurring once; the ten biggest clones make up under 30%. This clone has a single count.

V gene TRBV30 combines with J gene TRBJ1-4; D is unclear. Sample: peripheral blood. The source is a woman in her 70s with acute or convalescent COVID-19. The CDR3 region is CAWSVGWGVSEKLFF. CDR3 bases: TGTGCCTGGAGTGTGGGGTGGGGAGTGAGTGAAAAACTGTTTTTT.